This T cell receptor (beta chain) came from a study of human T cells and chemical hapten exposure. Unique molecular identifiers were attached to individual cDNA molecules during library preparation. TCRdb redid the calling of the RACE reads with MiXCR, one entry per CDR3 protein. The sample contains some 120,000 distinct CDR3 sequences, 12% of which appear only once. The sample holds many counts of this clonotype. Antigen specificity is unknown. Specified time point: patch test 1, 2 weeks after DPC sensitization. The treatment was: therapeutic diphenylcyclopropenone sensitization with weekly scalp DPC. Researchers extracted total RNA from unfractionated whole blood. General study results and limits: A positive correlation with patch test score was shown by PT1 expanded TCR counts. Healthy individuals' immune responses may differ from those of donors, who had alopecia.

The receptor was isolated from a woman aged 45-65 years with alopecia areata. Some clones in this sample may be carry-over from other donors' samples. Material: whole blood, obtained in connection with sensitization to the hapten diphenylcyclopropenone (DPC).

The CDR3 region has the DNA TGCAGTGCTGTCCCCTCCCGGGACAGGTGGTCCGGGGAGCTGTTTTTT. Protein product: CSAVPSRDRWSGELFF. The chain is built from TRBV20-1 and TRBJ2-2; 8 bases align to TRBD1. Per germline, CDR1 DFQATT and CDR2 SNEGSKA (reference sequence). Trimming cost V 5 bases and J 6 bases; bases outside gene matches: 14. This CDR3 is built from 16 residues.